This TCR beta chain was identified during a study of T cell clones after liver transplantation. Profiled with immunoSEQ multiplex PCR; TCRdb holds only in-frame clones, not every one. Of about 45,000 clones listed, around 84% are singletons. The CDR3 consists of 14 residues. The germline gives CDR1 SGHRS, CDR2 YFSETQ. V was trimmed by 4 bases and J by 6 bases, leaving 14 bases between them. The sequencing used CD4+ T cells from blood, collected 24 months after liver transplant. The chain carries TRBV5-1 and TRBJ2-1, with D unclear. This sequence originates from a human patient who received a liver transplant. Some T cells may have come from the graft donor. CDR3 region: CASSIPTDLNEQFF. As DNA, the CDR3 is TGCGCCAGCAGCATACCGACGGATCTCAATGAGCAGTTCTTC.